This T cell receptor beta chain comes out of a study of cytomegalovirus exposure and HLA in healthy donors. With 60 Vbeta and 13 Jbeta primers, the PCR was carried out. Generated by immunoSEQ multiplex PCR, the TCRdb table keeps only in-frame clones and is missing some. The table has 230,000 or so clones, over 90% seen once. This cohort consisted of healthy bone marrow donors. Comment on this clone: This CDR3 is also generated by other DNA sequences in the sample.

Deletions cut 5 bases from V and 3 bases from J, with 11 bases between. CDR1 SGHVS and CDR2 FNYEAQ come from the germline V gene. This CDR3 has 13 amino acids. This clonotype was sampled from a girl aged 2 to 10 in good health and CMV-seronegative. The specimen was PBMCs. V gene TRBV7-6 combines with J gene TRBJ2-7; a weak D match, TRBD2 (6 bases). The CDR3 here is CASSRDLYYEQYF. The CDR3, as DNA: TGTGCCAGCAGCCGGGACTTGTACTACGAGCAGTACTTC.